The clone carrying this TCR beta chain was counted only a few times. V was shortened by 6 bases and J by 2 bases, with 8 bases between the two germline ends. Germline V gene lookup returns CDR1 MNHEY and CDR2 SMNVEV (reference sequence). The CDR3 consists of 13 residues. This sample is drawn from a study of blood T cell repertoires in COVID-19. Study at large: COVID-19 samples, acute and convalescent, were from the United States, Italy and Spain. T cells, B-cell-depleted T cells, or PBMCs provided the cDNA or gDNA that served as material.

Original data processing: Reference gene primer amplification gave estimated nucleated cell counts. Produced via immunoSEQ multiplex PCR; TCRdb's table is partial and in-frame only. V, J and clone size were drawn from that table, and D and trimming were deduced from the DNA. The sample lists around 250,000 clones; approximately 82% were seen once. This receptor was obtained from a man aged 30-40 years who had recovered from COVID-19. The sample consisted of peripheral blood. The chain joins TRBV27 to TRBJ1-5, with unresolved D. The CDR3: CASRVRGNQPQHF. The CDR3 DNA reads TGTGCCAGCAGGGTTCGAGGCAATCAGCCCCAGCATTTT.